This T cell receptor beta chain came from a study of blood T cell repertoires in COVID-19. Whole-study context: COVID-19 samples from acute and convalescent phases originated in the United States, Italy and Spain.

Using immunoSEQ multiplex PCR, the repertoire was profiled, and TCRdb retains in-frame clones only, with some absent. The sample holds tens of thousands of clones; approximately 84% are singletons and the top ten take approximately 27%. The CDR3 covers 12 residues. The germline V and J ends were trimmed by 6 bases and 2 bases, with 6 bases remaining between them. The germline CDR1 and CDR2 sequences are SEHNR and FQNEAQ (reference sequence). This receptor was taken from a human donor in a cohort sampled during active COVID-19. The source material was peripheral blood. The J gene is TRBJ2-3, the V gene TRBV7-9; no firm D call. CDR3 residues: CASRETTDTQYF. The CDR3 DNA is TGTGCCAGCAGGGAGACCACAGATACGCAGTATTTT.